The rows below give T cell receptor beta chains drawn from one sample of a study of blood T cell repertoires in COVID-19. Repertoires were generated with immunoSEQ multiplex PCR, while TCRdb's copy carries only in-frame clones and drops some. The table shows more than 90,000 clones, with about 85% occurring only once. Sequencing was performed on peripheral blood. The receptors here all came from a human donor in a cohort sampled during active COVID-19. CDR3s include the opening cysteine and the closing phenylalanine or tryptophan. Fields, in order: J gene, D gene, V gene, clone size, CDR3 length, CDR3 DNA, CDR3 protein. A D gene is named only where the DNA matches it firmly. Expanded clones are given a class, and other clones once, few, many or no size at all.

TRBJ1-1,-,TRBV2,-,13,TGTGCCAGCAGCGACCCGGGTCGAACTGAAGCTTTCTTT,CASSDPGRTEAFF
TRBJ1-6,-,TRBV6-5,-,13,TGTGCCAGCAGCCTAGGCCCAGGGGCACCCCTCCACTTT,CASSLGPGAPLHF
TRBJ2-7,-,TRBV23-1,-,17,TGCGCCAGCAGTCATCCCGGGACACGAACACCCAACTACGAGCAGTACTTC,CASSHPGTRTPNYEQYF
TRBJ2-6,-,TRBV15,-,15,TGTGCCACCGCTGTCGGTAGTCATGGGGCCAACGTCCTGACTTTC,CATAVGSHGANVLTF
TRBJ1-6,TRBD1,TRBV6-5,-,15,TGTGCCAGCAGTCCCTCAGGGGGCGGCGAGTCACCCCTCCACTTT,CASSPSGGGESPLHF
TRBJ2-4,-,TRBV19,-,19,TGTGCCAGTAGTACTGTAGGGGTTTCGAAAACCTGGGGCAAAAACATTCAGTACTTC,CASSTVGVSKTWGKNIQYF
TRBJ2-2,-,TRBV3-1/TRBV3-2,-,16,TGTGCCAGCAGCCAAGGATCTCCGTCGGTCGCCGGGGAGCTGTTTTTT,CASSQGSPSVAGELFF
TRBJ2-5,-,TRBV4-2,-,15,TGTGCCAGCAGCCAAGGAGTCCCAGGGCAGGAGACCCAGTACTTC,CASSQGVPGQETQYF
TRBJ2-5,TRBD2,TRBV3-1/TRBV3-2,once,14,TGTGCCAGCAGCCCTAGCGGGGGAATGGAGACCCAGTACTTC,CASSPSGGMETQYF
TRBJ2-1,TRBD2,TRBV30,once,15,TGTGCCTGGAGTGTAGGTAGCGGGGGAAGCAATGAGCAGTTCTTC,CAWSVGSGGSNEQFF
TRBJ1-2,TRBD1,TRBV19,few,13,TGTGCCAGTAGTCCCCAGGGGGCTTATGGCTACACCTTC,CASSPQGAYGYTF
TRBJ1-5,-,TRBV12-3/TRBV12-4,-,12,TGTGCCAGCAGCTCGGGTCGGGAGCCCCAGCATTTT,CASSSGREPQHF
TRBJ1-5,-,TRBV4-1,-,15,TGCGCCAGCAGCCAAAACGGACTTAGCAATCAGCCCCAGCATTTT,CASSQNGLSNQPQHF
TRBJ1-5,TRBD1,TRBV11-2,-,16,TGTGCCAGCAGCTCACTACAGGGGTATAGCAATCAGCCCCAGCATTTT,CASSSLQGYSNQPQHF
TRBJ1-1,TRBD1,TRBV27,-,14,TGTGCCAGCAGGTCGGACAGGATGAACACTGAAGCTTTCTTT,CASRSDRMNTEAFF
TRBJ2-2,TRBD2,TRBV19,-,18,TGTGCCACCACACTAGCGGGAGGCCGACTGCTCGGCACCGGGGAGCTGTTTTTT,CATTLAGGRLLGTGELFF
TRBJ2-3,-,TRBV4-2,-,14,TGTGCCAGCAGCCAAGATCGGAGCACAGATACGCAGTATTTT,CASSQDRSTDTQYF
TRBJ1-5,-,TRBV28,-,14,TGTGCCAGCAGTTCTGCGGCGGGCAATCAGCCCCAGCATTTT,CASSSAAGNQPQHF
TRBJ2-1,TRBD2,TRBV11-2,-,14,TGTGCCAGCATTGTAGCGGGAGAGCGGAATGAGCAGTTCTTC,CASIVAGERNEQFF
TRBJ2-5,TRBD1,TRBV5-5,-,16,TGTGCCAGCAGCAAGACAGGGGCCAACTACCAAGAGACCCAGTACTTC,CASSKTGANYQETQYF
TRBJ2-1,-,TRBV12-3/TRBV12-4,medium-sized,12,TGTGCCAGCAGCAGGGGTTACAATGAGCAGTTCTTC,CASSRGYNEQFF
TRBJ2-5,TRBD2,TRBV3-1/TRBV3-2,-,18,TGTGCCAGCAGCCAAGAGAACCTAGCGGGGGGGCCGGAAGAGACCCAGTACTTC,CASSQENLAGGPEETQYF
TRBJ2-1,TRBD1,TRBV24-1,-,16,TGTGCCACCAGTGATATGAACAGGGGGGCCAACAATGAGCAGTTCTTC,CATSDMNRGANNEQFF
TRBJ2-3,TRBD2,TRBV7-9,-,14,TGTGCCAGCAGCTTGGGGACTAGCTCAGATACGCAGTATTTT,CASSLGTSSDTQYF
TRBJ2-1,-,TRBV30,once,11,TGTGCCTGGAGCGCGTACAATGAGCAGTTCTTC,CAWSAYNEQFF
TRBJ2-5,-,TRBV9,-,13,TGTGCCAGCAGCGCCGAGGGGAGGGGGGCCCAGTACTTC,CASSAEGRGAQYF
TRBJ1-3,-,TRBV30,-,16,TGTGCCTGGAGTTTACCCACAGGGCTTCCGGGAAACACCATATATTTT,CAWSLPTGLPGNTIYF
TRBJ2-4,-,TRBV5-5,-,16,TGTGCCAGCAGCCCGCGTAATACTTTAGCCAAAAACATTCAGTACTTC,CASSPRNTLAKNIQYF
TRBJ2-2,TRBD1,TRBV18,-,16,TGTGCCAGCTCACCGAGGGACAGGGGGCACACCGGGGAGCTGTTTTTT,CASSPRDRGHTGELFF
TRBJ2-1,TRBD1,TRBV7-6,-,14,TGTGCCAGCAGCTCGCGGACAGGCTACAATGAGCAGTTCTTC,CASSSRTGYNEQFF
TRBJ2-5,TRBD1,TRBV9,-,14,TGTGCCAGCAGCGCGACAGGGGGCCAAGAGACCCAGTACTTC,CASSATGGQETQYF
TRBJ2-1,-,TRBV6-5,-,12,TGTGCCAGCAGTCGCCGGGGATATGAGCAGTTCTTC,CASSRRGYEQFF
TRBJ2-7,TRBD1,TRBV11-2,-,14,TGTGCCAGCAGCCTGGGACAGGGGGTAGAGGAGCAGTACTTC,CASSLGQGVEEQYF
TRBJ1-5,-,TRBV5-1,-,15,TGCGCCAGCAGCTTGCAGGGGTATAGCAATCAGCCCCAGCATTTT,CASSLQGYSNQPQHF
TRBJ2-3,TRBD2,TRBV5-1,-,16,TGCGCCAGCAGCGATGGGTCTAGCGGGAGGGCAGGGACGCAGTATTTT,CASSDGSSGRAGTQYF
TRBJ1-1,-,TRBV7-9,-,11,TGTGCCAGCAGCCGAGGGCCTGAAGCTTTCTTT,CASSRGPEAFF
TRBJ1-6,-,TRBV30,-,16,TGTGCCTGGAGTGTATCGAGGAAATGGCAGAATTCACCCCTCCACTTT,CAWSVSRKWQNSPLHF
TRBJ1-4,-,TRBV9,-,14,TGTGCCAGCAGCGTAGGGGCAGGGGATGAAAAACTGTTTTTT,CASSVGAGDEKLFF
TRBJ2-7,-,TRBV11-2,-,11,TGTGCCAGCAGCTTCACGGGGACACAGTACTTC,CASSFTGTQYF
TRBJ1-1,-,TRBV30,-,13,TGTGCCTGGTCCGGGACTCGACACACTGAAGCTTTCTTT,CAWSGTRHTEAFF
TRBJ2-2,TRBD2,TRBV19,-,16,TGTGCCAGTAGTCCGGGACTAGCGGGAAACACCGGGGAGCTGTTTTTT,CASSPGLAGNTGELFF
TRBJ2-5,-,TRBV30,-,14,TGTGCCTGGAAAGTGACAGGCATTCAAGAGACCCAGTACTTC,CAWKVTGIQETQYF
TRBJ2-1,-,TRBV20-1,once,11,TGCAGCCGCATAGCCTACAATGAGCAGTTCTTC,CSRIAYNEQFF
TRBJ1-1,-,TRBV10-3,-,15,TGTGCCATCAGTGTTCAGGGCGAAAGGGACACTGAAGCTTTCTTT,CAISVQGERDTEAFF
TRBJ1-1,-,TRBV6-5,-,14,TGTGCCAGCAGTTCAGCGGAGTTGAACACTGAAGCTTTCTTT,CASSSAELNTEAFF
TRBJ2-3,TRBD2,TRBV28,once,18,TGTGCCAGCAGTTTACCCGCCACTCTAGCGGGAGATCAAGATACGCAGTATTTT,CASSLPATLAGDQDTQYF
TRBJ2-7,-,TRBV2,-,14,TGTGCCAGCACCGGCAGGGTGAGCTCCTACGAGCAGTACTTC,CASTGRVSSYEQYF
TRBJ2-3,-,TRBV5-6,-,17,TGTGCCAGCAGCTTGTTGACAGAACAGCGGGTAACAGATACGCAGTATTTT,CASSLLTEQRVTDTQYF
TRBJ2-1,-,TRBV9,once,16,TGTGCCAGCAGCGTAGGCGGAGGGGGCTCCAACAATGAGCAGTTCTTC,CASSVGGGGSNNEQFF
TRBJ1-1,-,TRBV27,-,15,TGTGCCAGCAGCCCATCCGGGACTAGGGACACTGAAGCTTTCTTT,CASSPSGTRDTEAFF
TRBJ2-3,TRBD2,TRBV7-2,once,15,TGTGCCAGCAGCATCCATGGGGGGGACGGAGATACGCAGTATTTT,CASSIHGGDGDTQYF
TRBJ2-2,-,TRBV3-1/TRBV3-2,-,16,TGTGCCAGCAGCCAAGTCGTTAGCGTGTACACCGGGGAGCTGTTTTTT,CASSQVVSVYTGELFF
TRBJ2-3,TRBD2,TRBV7-2,-,17,TGTGCCAGCAGCCCCCGAAGAGCGGGGGGGAGCACAGATACGCAGTATTTT,CASSPRRAGGSTDTQYF
TRBJ2-1,-,TRBV9,-,15,TGTGCCAGCAGTACTACGGGGGAGATATACAATGAGCAGTTCTTC,CASSTTGEIYNEQFF
TRBJ1-1,-,TRBV5-1,-,13,TGCGCCAGCAGCTTGGCCGAGGCTACTGAAGCTTTCTTT,CASSLAEATEAFF
TRBJ2-3,TRBD1,TRBV6-1,-,16,TGTGCCAGCAGTGAATGGCAGGGGGCTCTAATAGATACGCAGTATTTT,CASSEWQGALIDTQYF
TRBJ2-1,TRBD2,TRBV9,-,18,TGTGCCAGCAGCGGAGGACTAGCGGGAGAACGAATAAGAAATGAGCAGTTCTTC,CASSGGLAGERIRNEQFF
TRBJ2-1,TRBD2,TRBV5-1,-,15,TGCGCCAGCAGCTCGCTACTAGCGGGCGAGGGGGAGCAGTTCTTC,CASSSLLAGEGEQFF
TRBJ2-7,TRBD1,TRBV24-1,-,14,TGTGCCACCCCTTACAGGGGTGAATCCTACGAGCAGTACTTC,CATPYRGESYEQYF
TRBJ1-5,-,TRBV7-8,-,15,TGTGCCAGCGGATGGGGGGTAGGGGAAAATCAGCCCCAGCATTTT,CASGWGVGENQPQHF